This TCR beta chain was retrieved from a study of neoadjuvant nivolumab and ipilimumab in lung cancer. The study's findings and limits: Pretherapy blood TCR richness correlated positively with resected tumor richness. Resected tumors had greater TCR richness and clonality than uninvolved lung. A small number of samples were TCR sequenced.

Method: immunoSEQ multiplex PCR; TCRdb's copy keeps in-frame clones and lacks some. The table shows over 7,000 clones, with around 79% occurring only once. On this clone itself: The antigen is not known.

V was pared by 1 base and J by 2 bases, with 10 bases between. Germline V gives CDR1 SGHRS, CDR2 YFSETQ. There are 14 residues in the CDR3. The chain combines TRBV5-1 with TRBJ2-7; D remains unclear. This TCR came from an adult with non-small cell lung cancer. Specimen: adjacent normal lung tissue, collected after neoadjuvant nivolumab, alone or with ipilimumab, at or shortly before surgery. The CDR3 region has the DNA TGCGCCAGCAGCTTGTTAGGCGGAACCTACGAGCAGTACTTC. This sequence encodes CASSLLGGTYEQYF.